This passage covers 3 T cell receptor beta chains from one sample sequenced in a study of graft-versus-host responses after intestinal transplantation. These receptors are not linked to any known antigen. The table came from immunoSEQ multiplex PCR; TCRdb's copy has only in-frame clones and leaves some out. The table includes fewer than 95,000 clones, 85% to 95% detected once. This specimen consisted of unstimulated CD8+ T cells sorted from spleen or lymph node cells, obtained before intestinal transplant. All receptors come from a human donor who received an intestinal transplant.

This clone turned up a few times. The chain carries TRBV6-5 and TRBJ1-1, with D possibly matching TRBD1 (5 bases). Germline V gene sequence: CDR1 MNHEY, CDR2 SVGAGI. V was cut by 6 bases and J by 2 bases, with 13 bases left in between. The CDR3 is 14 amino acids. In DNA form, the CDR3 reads TGTGCCAGCAGGACATTTCAGGGTAACACTGAAGCTTTCTTT. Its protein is CASRTFQGNTEAFF.

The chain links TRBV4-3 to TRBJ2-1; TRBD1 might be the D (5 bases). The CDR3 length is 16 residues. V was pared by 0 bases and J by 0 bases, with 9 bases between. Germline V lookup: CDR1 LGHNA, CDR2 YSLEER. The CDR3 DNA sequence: TGCGCCAGCAGCCAAGACCTAGACAGCTCCTACAATGAGCAGTTCTTC. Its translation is CASSQDLDSSYNEQFF.

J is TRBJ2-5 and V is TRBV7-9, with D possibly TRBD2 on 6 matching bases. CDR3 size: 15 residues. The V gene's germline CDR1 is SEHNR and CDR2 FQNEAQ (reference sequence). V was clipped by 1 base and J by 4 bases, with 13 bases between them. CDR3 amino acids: CASSLDEAGIETQYF. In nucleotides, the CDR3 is TGTGCCAGCAGCTTAGATGAGGCGGGAATAGAGACCCAGTACTTC.